The 5 T cell receptor beta chains below all came from one sample that was sequenced in a study of blood T cell repertoires in COVID-19. Clones were read by immunoSEQ multiplex PCR, and TCRdb kept only the in-frame ones, dropping some. Among 410,000 or so clones listed, 89% were seen once. Specimen: peripheral blood. Receptors were obtained from a middle-aged woman with COVID-19, enrolled during active disease.

This rearrangement joins TRBV9 to TRBJ1-3; the D gene is possibly TRBD1 (5 bases). Trimming took 4 bases from V and 9 from J, leaving 14 bases between them. The CDR3 has 13 amino acids. Per the germline V gene, CDR1 is SGDLS and CDR2 is YYNGEE. The CDR3 sequence is CASSSRWRGTIYF. In DNA form, the CDR3 reads TGTGCCAGCAGCTCGCGCTGGAGGGGCACCATATATTTT.

The rearrangement uses TRBV27 and TRBJ1-2; possible D gene TRBD1, 6 bases. CDR1 is MNHEY, CDR2 SMNVEV, per germline (reference sequence). The CDR3 has 13 residues. Trimming stripped 8 bases from V and 5 bases from J, with 15 bases between. The CDR3 sequence is CASARQETYGYTF. The CDR3 DNA sequence: TGTGCCAGCGCACGACAGGAAACTTATGGCTACACCTTC.

V is TRBV5-6 and J is TRBJ2-2, with TRBD2 as a possible D gene (5 bases). Trimming cost V 0 bases and J 3 bases, with 12 bases left between them. The CDR3 consists of 16 residues. The germline V gene encodes CDR1 SGHDT and CDR2 YYEEEE. The DNA of the CDR3 is TGTGCCAGCAGCTTGGTTATTGGGAGTGACACCGGGGAGCTGTTTTTT. Encoded protein: CASSLVIGSDTGELFF.

J is TRBJ1-2 and V is TRBV19; TRBD1 matches at 7 bases. Per the germline V gene, CDR1 is LNHDA and CDR2 is SQIVND (reference sequence). V was pared by 5 bases and J by 0 bases, with 3 bases of the junction left unmatched. This CDR3 is built from 14 residues. CDR3 DNA: TGTGCCAGTAGTGACAGGGTCCCTAACTATGGCTACACCTTC. Amino acids: CASSDRVPNYGYTF.

The rearrangement joins TRBV3-1 (or the pseudogene TRBV3-2) to TRBJ2-5, with D possibly being TRBD2 (5 bases). CDR1 and CDR2 (germline): LGHDT, YNNKEL (reference sequence). The CDR3 is 16 residues long. V was pared by 8 bases and J by 3 bases, with 22 bases between. Here the CDR3 reads CASVGERSWVEETQYF. As DNA, the CDR3 is TGTGCCAGCGTTGGGGAGCGCTCCTGGGTCGAAGAGACCCAGTACTTC.